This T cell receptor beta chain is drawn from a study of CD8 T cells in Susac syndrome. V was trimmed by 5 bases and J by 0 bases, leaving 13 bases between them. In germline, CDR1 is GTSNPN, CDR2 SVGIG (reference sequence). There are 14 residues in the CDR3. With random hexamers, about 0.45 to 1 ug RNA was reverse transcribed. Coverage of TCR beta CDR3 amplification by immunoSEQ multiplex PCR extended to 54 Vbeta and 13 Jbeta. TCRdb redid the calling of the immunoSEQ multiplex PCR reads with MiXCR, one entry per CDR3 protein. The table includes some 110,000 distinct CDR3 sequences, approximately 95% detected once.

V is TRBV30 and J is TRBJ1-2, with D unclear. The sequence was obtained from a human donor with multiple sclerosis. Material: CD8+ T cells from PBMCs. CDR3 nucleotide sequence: TGTGCCTGGGGGATTGGACGGACTAACTATGGCTACACCTTC. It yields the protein CAWGIGRTNYGYTF.